The next 8 T cell receptor beta chains were all read from a single sample in a study of blood T cell repertoires in COVID-19. TCRdb's table, derived via immunoSEQ multiplex PCR, lists solely in-frame clones and lacks some. The table includes 200,000 to 250,000 clones, 80% to 95% detected once. Sequences were obtained from peripheral blood. Receptors originate from a man under 40 with COVID-19, enrolled during active disease.

This clone is a singleton in its sample. The V call is TRBV7-3, the J call TRBJ2-1; 7 positions agree with TRBD1. V lost 2 bases, J lost 7 bases, and 11 bases stayed unmatched. Germline V gene sequence: CDR1 SGHTA, CDR2 FQGTGA. The CDR3 extends over 16 amino acids. This CDR3 is CASSLFGQGVRNEQFF. The CDR3 coding sequence is TGTGCCAGCAGCTTATTTGGGCAGGGGGTTCGGAATGAGCAGTTCTTC.

As to this clone: One end of the junction is discordant with germline, which a read error may explain. The CDR3 DNA reads as TGTGCCAGCAGCCCGGACAGCCTGAACGCTGAAGCTTTCTTT. Its translation: CASSPDSLNAEAFF. The genes are TRBV6-5 and TRBJ1-1, with a weak D call TRBD1 (6 bases). Germline CDR1 reads MNHEY; CDR2 reads SVGAGI. CDR3 length equals 14 residues.

J is TRBJ2-5 and V is TRBV4-1; 11 bases map to TRBD2. From germline, CDR1 is MGHRA and CDR2 YSYEKL. J gave up 4 bases and V 10 bases, and 17 bases lay outside the gene matches. The CDR3 loop spans 17 amino acids. As DNA, the CDR3 is TGCGCCACCTCACTAGGTAGCGGGGGGGCGGAGCGAGAGACCCAGTACTTC. Protein: CATSLGSGGAERETQYF.

This chain links TRBV2 with TRBJ2-5; 9 positions agree with TRBD2. This CDR3 region has 14 residues. With V trimmed by 4 bases and J by 2 bases, 2 bases remained unmatched. CDR1 SNHLY and CDR2 FYNNEI come from the germline V gene. Here the CDR3 DNA reads TGTGCCAGCAGTGGGGGACTAGCTCAAGAGACCCAGTACTTC. This gives the protein CASSGGLAQETQYF. The variable domain in full, with the rest retrieved from reference TRBV2 and TRBJ2-5, is EPEVTQTPSHQVTQMGQEVILRCVPISNHLYFYWYRQILGQKVEFLVSFYNNEISEKSEIFDDQFSVERPDGSNFTLKIRSTKLEDSAMYFCASSGGLAQETQYFGPGTRLLVL.

This clone was counted a single time. The rearrangement links TRBV5-1 to TRBJ2-7; 8 nucleotides agree with TRBD1. CDR3 length equals 15 residues. V was clipped by 0 bases and J by 2 bases; unmatched bases: 4. Germline CDR1 SGHRS, CDR2 YFSETQ. The CDR3 loop is CASSLGDRRPYEQYF. The CDR3 DNA follows: TGCGCCAGCAGCTTGGGGGACAGGCGCCCCTACGAGCAGTACTTC.

V is TRBV6-5 and J is TRBJ1-2; a possible D gene is TRBD1 (5 bases). Trimming pared 6 bases from V and 3 bases from J, leaving 11 bases between. CDR3 length equals 13 residues. The germline V gene has CDR1 MNHEY and CDR2 SVGAGI. CDR3 in DNA: TGTGCCAGCAGAGGGGCAGAGGACTATGGCTACACCTTC. Amino acids: CASRGAEDYGYTF.

The J gene is TRBJ2-5, the V gene TRBV6-5; TRBD2 might be the D (5 bases). The CDR3 contains 15 residues. V lost 0 bases, J lost 5 bases, and 13 bases lay in between. Germline V gene lookup returns CDR1 MNHEY and CDR2 SVGAGI. The CDR3 DNA reads TGTGCCAGCAGTTACTCGCGGGTAGCCCCGGAGACCCAGTACTTC. It translates to CASSYSRVAPETQYF.

CDR3 residues: CASSRQGGETQYF. CDR3 bases: TGTGCCAGCAGTCGACAGGGGGGAGAGACCCAGTACTTC. The rearrangement joins TRBV6-5 to TRBJ2-5, with 9 bases matching TRBD1. Germline lookup yields CDR1 MNHEY and CDR2 SVGAGI. CDR3 length equals 13 residues. The ends lost 5 bases at V and 4 bases at J; junction bases unmatched: 2.